This TCR beta chain was observed in a study of identical twins. Deletions cut 5 bases from V and 5 bases from J, with 12 bases between. Germline V gene lookup returns CDR1 SEHNR and CDR2 FQNEAQ (reference sequence). CDR3 length: 13 amino acids. Study-wide results and limits: Sharing of beta out-of-frame sequences by twins showed a weaker excess.

TCRdb analysed the 5' RACE reads with MiXCR anew, one entry per CDR3 protein. The repertoire holds some 710,000 distinct CDR3 sequences, less than 7% seen once, with around 1.9% in the top ten. A remark on this clonotype: The antigen is undetermined.

The V and J genes are TRBV7-9 and TRBJ2-5, with TRBD1 as a possible D gene (6 bases). The specimen was naive T cells sorted from blood. The TCR sequence derives from a man aged 18 to 35 in good health. The CDR3 here is CASSPSTGETQYF. The CDR3 DNA is TGTGCCAGCAGCCCGAGCACAGGGGAGACCCAGTACTTC.